This TCR beta chain comes out of a study of blood T cell repertoires in COVID-19. Looking at the study overall: Both acute and convalescent COVID-19 samples were obtained from the United States, Italy and Spain. PBMCs, B-cell-depleted T cells, or T cells were the source of the cDNA or gDNA that made up the material.

In the original processing: Amplification from reference gene primers served as the basis for estimated nucleated cell counts. Sequenced by immunoSEQ multiplex PCR; TCRdb stores in-frame clones only, minus some. V and J calls and clone size follow that table, whereas D and trimming were derived from the DNA. The table lists under 45,000 clones, around 80% of them singletons. The CDR3 consists of 13 residues. Germline loops: CDR1 SGHRS, CDR2 YFSETQ. The V and J ends lost 3 bases and 4 bases, in that order; junction bases with no gene match: 2. The sequence was obtained from a woman older than 75 with active or convalescent COVID-19. Sample: peripheral blood. The chain links TRBV5-1 to TRBJ1-2; 8 bases are shared with TRBD1. CDR3 nucleotides: TGCGCCAGCAGCTCGGACAGGGCCTATGGCTACACCTTC. Amino acids: CASSSDRAYGYTF.